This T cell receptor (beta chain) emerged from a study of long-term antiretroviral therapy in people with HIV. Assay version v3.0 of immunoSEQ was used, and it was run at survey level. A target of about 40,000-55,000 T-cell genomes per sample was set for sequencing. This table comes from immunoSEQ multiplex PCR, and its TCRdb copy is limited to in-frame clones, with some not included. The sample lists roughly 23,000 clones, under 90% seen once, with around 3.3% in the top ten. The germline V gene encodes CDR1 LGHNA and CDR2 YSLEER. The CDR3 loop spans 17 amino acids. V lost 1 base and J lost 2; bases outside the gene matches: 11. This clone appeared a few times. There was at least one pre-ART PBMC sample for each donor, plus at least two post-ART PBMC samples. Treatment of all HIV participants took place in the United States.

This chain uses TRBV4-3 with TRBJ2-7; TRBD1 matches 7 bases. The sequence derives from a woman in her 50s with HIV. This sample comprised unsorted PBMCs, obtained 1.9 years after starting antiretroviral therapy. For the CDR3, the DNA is TGCGCCAGCAGCCAAGCCCGAGACAGGGCCTTTACCTACGAGCAGTACTTC. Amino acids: CASSQARDRAFTYEQYF.